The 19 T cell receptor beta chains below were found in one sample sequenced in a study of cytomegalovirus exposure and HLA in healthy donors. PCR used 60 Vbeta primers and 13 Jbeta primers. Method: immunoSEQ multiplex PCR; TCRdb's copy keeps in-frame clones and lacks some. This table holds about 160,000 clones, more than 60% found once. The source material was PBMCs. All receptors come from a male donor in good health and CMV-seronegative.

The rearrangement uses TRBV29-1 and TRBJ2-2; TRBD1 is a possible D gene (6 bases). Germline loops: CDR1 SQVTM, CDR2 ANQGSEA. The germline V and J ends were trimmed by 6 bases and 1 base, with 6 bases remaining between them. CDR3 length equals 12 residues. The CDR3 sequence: CSVTGNTGELFF. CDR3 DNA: TGCAGCGTGACAGGGAACACCGGGGAGCTGTTTTTT.

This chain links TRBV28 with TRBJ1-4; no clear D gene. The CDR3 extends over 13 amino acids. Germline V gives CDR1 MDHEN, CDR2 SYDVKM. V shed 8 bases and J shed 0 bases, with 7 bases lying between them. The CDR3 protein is CASADSTNEKLFF. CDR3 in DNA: TGTGCCAGCGCAGATTCAACTAATGAAAAACTGTTTTTT.

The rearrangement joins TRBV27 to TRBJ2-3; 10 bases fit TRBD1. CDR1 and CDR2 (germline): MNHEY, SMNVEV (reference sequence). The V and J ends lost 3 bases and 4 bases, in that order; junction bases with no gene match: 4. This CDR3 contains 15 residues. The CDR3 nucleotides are TGTGCCAGCAGTTTCCCCGGGACAGGGGCAGATACGCAGTATTTT. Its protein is CASSFPGTGADTQYF.

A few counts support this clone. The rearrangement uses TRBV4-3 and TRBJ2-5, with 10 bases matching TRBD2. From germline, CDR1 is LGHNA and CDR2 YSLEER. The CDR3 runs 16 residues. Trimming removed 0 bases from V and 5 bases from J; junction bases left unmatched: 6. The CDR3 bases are TGCGCCAGCAGCCAAGATCCTAGCGGGAGCTCGGAGACCCAGTACTTC. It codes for CASSQDPSGSSETQYF.

The CDR3 here is CASSISGQGGSGANVLTF. The CDR3 coding sequence is TGTGCCAGTAGTATCAGTGGGCAGGGGGGCTCTGGGGCCAACGTCCTGACTTTC. The chain has TRBV19 and TRBJ2-6; maybe TRBD1 (7 bases). From germline, CDR1 is LNHDA and CDR2 SQIVND (reference sequence). V gave up 3 bases and J gave up 0 bases, with 15 bases separating them. The CDR3 loop spans 18 amino acids.

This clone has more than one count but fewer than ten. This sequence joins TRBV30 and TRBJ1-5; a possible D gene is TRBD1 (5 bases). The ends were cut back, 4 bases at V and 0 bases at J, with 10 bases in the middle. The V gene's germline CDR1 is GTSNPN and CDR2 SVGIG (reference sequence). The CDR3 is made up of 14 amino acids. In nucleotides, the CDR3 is TGTGCCTGGAACGGGGGTTATAGCAATCAGCCCCAGCATTTT. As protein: CAWNGGYSNQPQHF.

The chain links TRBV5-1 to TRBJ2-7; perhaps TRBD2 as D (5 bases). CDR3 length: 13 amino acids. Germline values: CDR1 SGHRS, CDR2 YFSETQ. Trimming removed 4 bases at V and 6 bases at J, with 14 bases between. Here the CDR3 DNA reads TGCGCCAGCAGCCGGGGTTTTGGTGGCGAGCAGTACTTC. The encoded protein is CASSRGFGGEQYF.

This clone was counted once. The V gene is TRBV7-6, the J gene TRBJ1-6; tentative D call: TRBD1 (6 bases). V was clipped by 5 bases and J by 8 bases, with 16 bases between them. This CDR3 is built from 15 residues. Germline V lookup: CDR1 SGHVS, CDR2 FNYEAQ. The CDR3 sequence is CASSTSEGGDSPLHF. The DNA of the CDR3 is TGTGCCAGCAGCACTAGCGAGGGGGGCGATTCACCCCTCCACTTT.

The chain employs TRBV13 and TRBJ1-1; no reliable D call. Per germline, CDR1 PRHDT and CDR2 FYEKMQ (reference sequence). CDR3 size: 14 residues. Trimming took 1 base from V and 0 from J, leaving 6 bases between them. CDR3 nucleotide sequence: TGTGCCAGCAGCTTAGTAACGGTGAACACTGAAGCTTTCTTT. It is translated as CASSLVTVNTEAFF.

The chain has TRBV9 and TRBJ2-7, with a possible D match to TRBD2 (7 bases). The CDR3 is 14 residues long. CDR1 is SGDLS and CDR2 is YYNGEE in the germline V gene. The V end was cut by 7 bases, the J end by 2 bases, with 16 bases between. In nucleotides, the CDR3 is TGTGCCAGCGGCCGAGGGGGGGAAACCTACGAGCAGTACTTC. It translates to CASGRGGETYEQYF.

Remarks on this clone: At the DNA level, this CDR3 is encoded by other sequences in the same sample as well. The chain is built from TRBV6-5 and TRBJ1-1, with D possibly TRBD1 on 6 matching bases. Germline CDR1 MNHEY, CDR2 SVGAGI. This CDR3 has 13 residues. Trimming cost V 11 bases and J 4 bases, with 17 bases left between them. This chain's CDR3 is CASSLGARTEAFF. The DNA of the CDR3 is TGTGCCTCTTCACTGGGGGCGCGCACTGAAGCTTTCTTT.

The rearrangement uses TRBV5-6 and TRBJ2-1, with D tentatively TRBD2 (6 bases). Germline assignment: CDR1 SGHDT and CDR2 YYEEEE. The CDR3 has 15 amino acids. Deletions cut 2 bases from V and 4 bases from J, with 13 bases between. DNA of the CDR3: TGTGCCAGCAGCTTTGATGGCGGGATGTACAATGAGCAGTTCTTC. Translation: CASSFDGGMYNEQFF.

The CDR3 coding sequence is TGTGCCAGCACCCTTAGCGGGGCCTACAATGAGCAGTTCTTC. The encoded protein is CASTLSGAYNEQFF. The chain carries TRBV27 and TRBJ2-1; 8 positions agree with TRBD2. Germline V gene sequence: CDR1 MNHEY, CDR2 SMNVEV (reference sequence). This CDR3 has 14 residues. J lost 2 bases, V lost 7 bases, and 4 bases had no gene match.

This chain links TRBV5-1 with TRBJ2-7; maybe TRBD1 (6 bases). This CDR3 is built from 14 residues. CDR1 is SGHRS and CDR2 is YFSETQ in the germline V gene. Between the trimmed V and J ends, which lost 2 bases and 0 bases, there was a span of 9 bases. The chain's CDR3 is CASSFAQGSYEQYF. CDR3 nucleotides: TGCGCCAGCAGCTTTGCACAGGGCTCCTACGAGCAGTACTTC.

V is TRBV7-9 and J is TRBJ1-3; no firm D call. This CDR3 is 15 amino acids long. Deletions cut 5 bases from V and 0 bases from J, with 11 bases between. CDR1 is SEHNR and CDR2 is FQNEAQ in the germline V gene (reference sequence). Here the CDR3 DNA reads TGTGCCAGCAGCCCGGACTGGAGCTCTGGAAACACCATATATTTT. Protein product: CASSPDWSSGNTIYF.

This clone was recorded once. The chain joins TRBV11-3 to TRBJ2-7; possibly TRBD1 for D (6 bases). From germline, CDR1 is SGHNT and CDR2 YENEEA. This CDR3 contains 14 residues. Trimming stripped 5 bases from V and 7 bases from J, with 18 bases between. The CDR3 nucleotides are TGTGCCAGCAGCCTTCGAGCGGACAGCCCAGAGCAGTACTTC. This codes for CASSLRADSPEQYF.

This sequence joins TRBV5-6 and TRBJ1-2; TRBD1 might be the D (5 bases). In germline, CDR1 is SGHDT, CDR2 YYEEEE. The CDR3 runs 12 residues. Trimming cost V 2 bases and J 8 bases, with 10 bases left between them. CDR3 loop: CASSLSGLGYTF. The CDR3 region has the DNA TGTGCCAGCAGCTTATCAGGGTTGGGCTACACCTTC.

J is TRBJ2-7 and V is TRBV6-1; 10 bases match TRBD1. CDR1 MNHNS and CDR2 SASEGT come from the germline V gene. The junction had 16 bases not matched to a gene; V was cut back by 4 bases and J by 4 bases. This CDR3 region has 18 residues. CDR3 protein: CASSAHGTGTGASYEQYF. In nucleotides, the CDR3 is TGTGCCAGCAGTGCCCATGGTACCGGGACAGGGGCTAGTTACGAGCAGTACTTC.

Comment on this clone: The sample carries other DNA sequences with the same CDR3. The CDR3 spells CASSLQGGQPQHF. DNA of the CDR3: TGTGCCAGCAGCTTGCAGGGGGGACAGCCCCAGCATTTT. The J gene is TRBJ1-5, the V gene TRBV7-2; the match to TRBD1 covers 7 bases. Germline-derived CDR1 and CDR2 are SGHTA and FQGNSA. CDR3 size: 13 residues. The ends lost 3 bases at V and 7 bases at J; junction bases unmatched: 3.